Only one count was recorded for the clone carrying this T cell receptor (beta chain). CD45RO negativity and positive selection for CCR7 defined naive CD8 cells, a population that excluded terminally differentiated effector memory CD45RA+ cells. These data belong to a study of shared clonotypes between healthy human individuals. TCRdb's table, derived via immunoSEQ multiplex PCR, lists solely in-frame clones and lacks some. This table has 2 million or so clones, about 95% appearing once. The germline CDR1 and CDR2 sequences are GTSNPN and SVGIG (reference sequence). V lost 0 bases and J 4 bases, leaving 7 bases between the germline ends. The CDR3 covers 13 residues.

The sample was naive CD8+ T cells sorted from blood. The chain joins TRBV30 to TRBJ1-3; D not resolved. The TCR originated in a man younger than 35 in good health. CDR3 protein: CAWSVGGGNTIYF. In DNA form, the CDR3 reads TGTGCCTGGAGTGTGGGTGGGGGAAACACCATATATTTT. The full variable domain, completed using reference TRBV30 and TRBJ1-3, is SQTIHQWPATLVQPVGSPLSLECTVEGTSNPNLYWYRQAAGRGLQLLFYSVGIGQISSEVPQNLSASRPQDRQFILSSKKLLLSDSGFYLCAWSVGGGNTIYFGEGSWLTVV.